The source of this T cell receptor (beta chain) is a study of blood T cells in healthy people across ages. Whole-study context: Capture via template switching afforded approximately one barcoded beta molecule per two T cells. Findings and limits, study-wide: Observed TCR beta diversity per million T cells went down as age went up. This fall followed a roughly linear course with age.

For this clonotype: Its cognate antigen is unknown.

The second PCR ran about 7 to 12 cycles with a sample-barcoded 5' primer and J-beta primers. A 12-random-nucleotide template-switch adaptor tagged each cDNA molecule. One entry per CDR3 protein results from TCRdb running MiXCR on the 5' RACE reads. The sample lists just under 900,000 distinct CDR3 sequences; roughly 26% were seen once. The sequence derives from an elderly woman in good health. The sequencing input was blood.

CDR3 in amino acids: CASNFDGGATDTQYF. In nucleotides, the CDR3 is TGTGCCAGCAACTTCGATGGGGGGGCCACAGATACGCAGTATTTT. The rearrangement joins TRBV7-2 to TRBJ2-3; D is perhaps TRBD2 (7 bases). CDR3 length: 15 residues. CDR1 SGHTA and CDR2 FQGNSA come from the germline V gene. V was trimmed by 7 bases and J by 2 bases, leaving 16 bases between them.